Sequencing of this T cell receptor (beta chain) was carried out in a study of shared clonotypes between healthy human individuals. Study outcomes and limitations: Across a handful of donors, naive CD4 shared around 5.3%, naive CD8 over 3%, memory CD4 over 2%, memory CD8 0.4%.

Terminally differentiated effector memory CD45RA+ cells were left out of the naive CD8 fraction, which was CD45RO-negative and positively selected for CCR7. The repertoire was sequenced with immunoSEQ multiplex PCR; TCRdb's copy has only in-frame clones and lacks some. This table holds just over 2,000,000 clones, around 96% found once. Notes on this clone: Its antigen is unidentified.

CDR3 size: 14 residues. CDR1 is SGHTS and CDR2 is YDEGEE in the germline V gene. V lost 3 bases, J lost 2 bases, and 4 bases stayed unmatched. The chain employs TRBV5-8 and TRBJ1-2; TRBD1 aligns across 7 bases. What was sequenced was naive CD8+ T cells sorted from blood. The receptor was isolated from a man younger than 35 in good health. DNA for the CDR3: TGTGCCAGCAGCTCCCAACAGGGGAACTATGGCTACACCTTC. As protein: CASSSQQGNYGYTF. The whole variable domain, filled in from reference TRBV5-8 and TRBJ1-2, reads EAGVTQSPTHLIKTRGQQATLRCSPISGHTSVYWYQQALGLGLQFLLWYDEGEERNRGNFPPRFSGRQFPNYSSELNVNALELEDSALYLCASSSQQGNYGYTFGSGTRLTVV.